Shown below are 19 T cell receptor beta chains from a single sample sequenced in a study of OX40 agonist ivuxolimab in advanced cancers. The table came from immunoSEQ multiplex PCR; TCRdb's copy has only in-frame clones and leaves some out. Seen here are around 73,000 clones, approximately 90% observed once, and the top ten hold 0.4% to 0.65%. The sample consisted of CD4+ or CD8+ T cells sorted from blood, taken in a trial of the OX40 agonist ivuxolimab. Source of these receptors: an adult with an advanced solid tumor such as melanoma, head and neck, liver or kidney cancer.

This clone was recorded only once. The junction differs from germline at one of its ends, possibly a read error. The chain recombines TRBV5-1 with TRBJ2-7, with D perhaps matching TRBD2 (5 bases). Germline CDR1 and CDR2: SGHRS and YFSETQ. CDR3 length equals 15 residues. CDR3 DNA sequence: TGTGCCAGCAGCCCCCCGGGGTACAGCTCCTACGAGCAGTACTTC. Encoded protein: CASSPPGYSSYEQYF.

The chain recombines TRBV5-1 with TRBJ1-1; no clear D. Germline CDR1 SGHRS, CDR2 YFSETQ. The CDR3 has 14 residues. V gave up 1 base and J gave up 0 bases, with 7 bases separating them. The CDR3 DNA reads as TGCGCCAGCAGCTTGAGTGGGGTGAACACTGAAGCTTTCTTT. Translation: CASSLSGVNTEAFF.

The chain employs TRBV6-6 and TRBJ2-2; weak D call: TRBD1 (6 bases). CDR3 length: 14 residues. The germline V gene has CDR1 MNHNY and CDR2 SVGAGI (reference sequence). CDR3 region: CASLGGTNTGELFF. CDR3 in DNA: TGTGCAAGTCTAGGGGGTACGAACACCGGGGAGCTGTTTTTT.

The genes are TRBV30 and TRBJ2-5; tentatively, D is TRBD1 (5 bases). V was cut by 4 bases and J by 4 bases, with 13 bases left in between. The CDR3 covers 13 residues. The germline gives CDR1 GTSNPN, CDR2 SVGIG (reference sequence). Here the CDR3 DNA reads TGTGCCTGGACGGTGGGGCATACAGAGACCCAGTACTTC. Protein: CAWTVGHTETQYF.

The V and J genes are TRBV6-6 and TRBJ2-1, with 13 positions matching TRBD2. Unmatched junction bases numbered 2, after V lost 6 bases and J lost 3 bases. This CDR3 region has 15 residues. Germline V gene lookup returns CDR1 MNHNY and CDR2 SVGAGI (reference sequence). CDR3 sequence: CASSRTSGSYNEQFF. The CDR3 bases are TGTGCCAGCAGCCGGACTAGCGGGAGCTACAATGAGCAGTTCTTC.

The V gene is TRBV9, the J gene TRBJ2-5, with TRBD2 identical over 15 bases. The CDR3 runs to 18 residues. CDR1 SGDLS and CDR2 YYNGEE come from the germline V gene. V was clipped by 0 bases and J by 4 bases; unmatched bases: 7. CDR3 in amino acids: CASSVASPGLAGGETQYF. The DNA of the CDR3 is TGTGCCAGCAGCGTAGCAAGCCCGGGACTAGCGGGAGGAGAGACCCAGTACTTC.

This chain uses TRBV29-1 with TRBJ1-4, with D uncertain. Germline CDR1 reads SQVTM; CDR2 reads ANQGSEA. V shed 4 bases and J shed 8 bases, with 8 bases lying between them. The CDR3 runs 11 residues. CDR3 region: CSVGRGEKLFF. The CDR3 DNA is TGCAGCGTTGGCAGAGGAGAAAAACTGTTTTTT.

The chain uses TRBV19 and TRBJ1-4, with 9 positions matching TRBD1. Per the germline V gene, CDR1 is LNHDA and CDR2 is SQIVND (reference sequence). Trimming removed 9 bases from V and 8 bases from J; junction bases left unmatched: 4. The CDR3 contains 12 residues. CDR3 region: CASGDRVEKLFF. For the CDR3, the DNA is TGTGCCAGCGGGGACAGGGTCGAAAAACTGTTTTTT.

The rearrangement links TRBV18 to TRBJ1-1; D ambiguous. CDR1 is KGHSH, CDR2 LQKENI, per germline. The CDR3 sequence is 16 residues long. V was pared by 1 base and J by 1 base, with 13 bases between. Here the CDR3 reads CASSPLPQDPNTEAFF. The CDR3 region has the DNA TGTGCCAGCTCACCACTTCCTCAGGACCCGAACACTGAAGCTTTCTTT.

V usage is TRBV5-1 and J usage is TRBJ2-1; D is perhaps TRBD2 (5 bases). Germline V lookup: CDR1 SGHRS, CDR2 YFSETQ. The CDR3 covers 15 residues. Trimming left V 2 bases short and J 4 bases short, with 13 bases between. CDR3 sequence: CASSFGLQVYNEQFF. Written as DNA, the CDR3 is TGCGCCAGCAGCTTCGGACTCCAAGTTTACAATGAGCAGTTCTTC.

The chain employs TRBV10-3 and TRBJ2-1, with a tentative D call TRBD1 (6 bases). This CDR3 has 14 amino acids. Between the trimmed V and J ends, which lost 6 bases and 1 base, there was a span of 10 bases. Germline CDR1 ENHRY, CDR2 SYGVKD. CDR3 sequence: CAIRGADSYNEQFF. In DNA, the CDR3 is TGTGCCATCAGGGGGGCGGATTCCTACAATGAGCAGTTCTTC.

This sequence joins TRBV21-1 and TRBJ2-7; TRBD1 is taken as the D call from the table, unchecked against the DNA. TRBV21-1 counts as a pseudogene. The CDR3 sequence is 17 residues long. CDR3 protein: CASSKNSGTGCPYEQYF. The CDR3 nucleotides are TGTGCCAGCAGCAAAAATTCCGGGACAGGGTGTCCCTACGAGCAGTACTTC.

The CDR3 is CASSPTTENYGYTF. DNA for the CDR3: TGTGCCAGCTCACCAACCACTGAGAACTATGGCTACACCTTC. The chain couples TRBV18 to TRBJ1-2; D gene unclear. V was clipped by 2 bases and J by 2 bases, with 9 bases between them. CDR1 and CDR2 (germline): KGHSH, LQKENI. The CDR3 is 14 amino acids.

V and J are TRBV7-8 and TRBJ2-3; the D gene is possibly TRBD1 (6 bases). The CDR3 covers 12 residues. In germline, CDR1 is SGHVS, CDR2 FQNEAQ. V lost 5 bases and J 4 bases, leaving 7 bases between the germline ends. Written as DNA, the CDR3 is TGTGCCAGCAGCCCAGGGGCAGATACGCAGTATTTT. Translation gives CASSPGADTQYF.

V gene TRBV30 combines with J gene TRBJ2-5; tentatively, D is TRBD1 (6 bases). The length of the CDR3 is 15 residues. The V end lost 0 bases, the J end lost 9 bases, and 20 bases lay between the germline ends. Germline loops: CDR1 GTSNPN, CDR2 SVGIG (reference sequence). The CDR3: CAWSVLSTGIRAQYF. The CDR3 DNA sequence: TGTGCCTGGAGTGTTTTGTCTACAGGGATAAGGGCCCAGTACTTC.

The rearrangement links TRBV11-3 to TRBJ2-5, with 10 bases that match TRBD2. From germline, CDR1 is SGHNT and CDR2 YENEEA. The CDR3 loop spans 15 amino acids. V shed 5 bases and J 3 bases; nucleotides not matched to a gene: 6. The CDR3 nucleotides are TGTGCCAGCAGCCCCAGCGGGGGGGGGAAAGAGACCCAGTACTTC. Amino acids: CASSPSGGGKETQYF. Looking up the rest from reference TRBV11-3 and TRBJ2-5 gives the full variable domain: EAGVVQSPRYKIIEKKQPVAFWCNPISGHNTLYWYLQNLGQGPELLIRYENEEAVDDSQLPKDRFSAERLKGVDSTLKIQPAELGDSAVYLCASSPSGGGKETQYFGPGTRLLVL.

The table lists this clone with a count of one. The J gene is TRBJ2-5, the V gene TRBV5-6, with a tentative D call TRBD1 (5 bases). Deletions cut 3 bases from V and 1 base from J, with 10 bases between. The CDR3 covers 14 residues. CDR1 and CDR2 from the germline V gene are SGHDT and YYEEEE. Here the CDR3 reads CASSSGAGQETQYF. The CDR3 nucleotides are TGTGCCAGCAGCTCTGGGGCTGGCCAAGAGACCCAGTACTTC.

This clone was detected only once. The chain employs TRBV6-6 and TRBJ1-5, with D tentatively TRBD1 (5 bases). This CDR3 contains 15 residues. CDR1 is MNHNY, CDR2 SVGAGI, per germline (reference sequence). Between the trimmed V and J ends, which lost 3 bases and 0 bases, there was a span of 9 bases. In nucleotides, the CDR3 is TGTGCCAGCAGTTATACGGGGGATAGCAATCAGCCCCAGCATTTT. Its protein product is CASSYTGDSNQPQHF.

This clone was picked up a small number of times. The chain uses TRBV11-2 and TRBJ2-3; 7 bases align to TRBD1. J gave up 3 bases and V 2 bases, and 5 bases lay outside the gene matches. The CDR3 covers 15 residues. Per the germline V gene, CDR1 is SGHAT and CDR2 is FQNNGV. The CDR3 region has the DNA TGTGCCAGCAGCTTAAGGCTCAGGGGGACAGATACGCAGTATTTT. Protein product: CASSLRLRGTDTQYF.